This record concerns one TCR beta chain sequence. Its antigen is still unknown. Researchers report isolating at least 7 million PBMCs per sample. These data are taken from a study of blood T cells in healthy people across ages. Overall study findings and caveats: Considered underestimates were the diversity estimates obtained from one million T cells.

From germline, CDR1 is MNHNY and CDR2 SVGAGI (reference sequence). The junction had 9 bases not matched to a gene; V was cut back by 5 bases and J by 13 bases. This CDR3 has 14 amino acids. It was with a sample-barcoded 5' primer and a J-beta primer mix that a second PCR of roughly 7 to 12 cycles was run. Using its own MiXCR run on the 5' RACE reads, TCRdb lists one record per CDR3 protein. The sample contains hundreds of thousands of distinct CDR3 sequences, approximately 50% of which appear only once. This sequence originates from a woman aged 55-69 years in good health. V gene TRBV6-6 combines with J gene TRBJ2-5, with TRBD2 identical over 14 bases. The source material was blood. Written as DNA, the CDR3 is TGTGCCAGCAGTCTGGGACTAGCGGGAGCTGTGGGGTACTTC. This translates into CASSLGLAGAVGYF.